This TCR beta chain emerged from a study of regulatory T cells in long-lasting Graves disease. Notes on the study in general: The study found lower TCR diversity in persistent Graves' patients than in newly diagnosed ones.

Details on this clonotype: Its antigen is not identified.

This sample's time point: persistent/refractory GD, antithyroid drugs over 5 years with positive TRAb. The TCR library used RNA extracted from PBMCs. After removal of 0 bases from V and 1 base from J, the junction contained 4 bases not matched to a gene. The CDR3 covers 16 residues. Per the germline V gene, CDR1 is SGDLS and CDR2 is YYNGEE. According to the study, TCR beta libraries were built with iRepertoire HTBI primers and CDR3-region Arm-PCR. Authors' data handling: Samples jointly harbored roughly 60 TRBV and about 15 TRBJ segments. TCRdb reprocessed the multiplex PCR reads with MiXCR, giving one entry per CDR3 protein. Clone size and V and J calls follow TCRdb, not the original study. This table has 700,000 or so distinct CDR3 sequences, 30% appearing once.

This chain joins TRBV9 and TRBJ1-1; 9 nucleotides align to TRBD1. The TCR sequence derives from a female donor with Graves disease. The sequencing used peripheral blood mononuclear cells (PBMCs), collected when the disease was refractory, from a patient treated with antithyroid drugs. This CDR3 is CASSVDTGGKNTEAFF. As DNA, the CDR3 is TGTGCCAGCAGCGTAGACACAGGGGGCAAGAACACTGAAGCTTTCTTT.